These 15 T cell receptor beta chains originate from one sample sequenced in a study of shared clonotypes between healthy human individuals. TCRdb's table, derived via immunoSEQ multiplex PCR, lists solely in-frame clones and lacks some. Seen here are approximately 1,000,000 clones, about 80% observed once, and the top ten hold 0.85% to 1%. Sequenced: memory CD4+ T cells from PBMCs. Subset here: CD45RA-negative fraction. Source of these receptors: a man in his late teens or twenties in good health. Some clones in this sample may be carry-over from other donors' samples.

CDR3 residues: CASSQQGNFRRQFF. The DNA for the CDR3 is TGCGCCAGCAGCCAACAGGGGAATTTTAGGCGGCAGTTCTTC. The chain carries TRBV4-1 and TRBJ2-1; weak D call: TRBD1 (6 bases). The germline V gene encodes CDR1 MGHRA and CDR2 YSYEKL. This CDR3 has 14 amino acids. Deletions cut 2 bases from V and 12 bases from J, with 17 bases between.

The V call is TRBV7-8, the J call TRBJ2-7, with 12 bases that match TRBD2. Unmatched junction bases numbered 11, after V lost 4 bases and J lost 7 bases. This CDR3 comprises 16 residues. From germline, CDR1 is SGHVS and CDR2 FQNEAQ. CDR3 protein: CASSSSGRADSREQYF. CDR3 nucleotide sequence: TGTGCCAGCAGCTCTAGCGGGAGGGCCGACTCGCGAGAGCAGTACTTC.

The chain carries TRBV2 and TRBJ2-7; TRBD2 matches 7 bases. CDR3 size: 16 residues. The germline gives CDR1 SNHLY, CDR2 FYNNEI. V was clipped by 5 bases and J by 7 bases; unmatched bases: 17. As DNA, the CDR3 is TGTGCCAGCAGTCCTCAAGGGGTGGCGGGAGATGGAGAGCAGTACTTC. It yields the protein CASSPQGVAGDGEQYF.

The chain recombines TRBV27 with TRBJ2-1; TRBD2 matches 7 bases. The trim removed 5 bases at V and 0 bases at J, leaving 13 bases unmatched. CDR1 is MNHEY and CDR2 is SMNVEV in the germline V gene (reference sequence). The CDR3 is made up of 18 amino acids. The CDR3 region is CASSPIASGRSSYNEQFF. The CDR3 DNA reads as TGTGCCAGCAGTCCCATTGCTAGCGGACGGAGCTCCTACAATGAGCAGTTCTTC.

This clone has just a few counts. A read error is possible here, since a much larger clone lies one base away. Other DNA sequences of this sample code for an identical CDR3. The chain combines TRBV5-1 with TRBJ2-7; 7 bases line up with TRBD1. J gave up 3 bases and V 0 bases, and 3 bases lay outside the gene matches. Germline-derived CDR1 and CDR2 are SGHRS and YFSETQ. The length of the CDR3 is 14 residues. CDR3 sequence: CASSLGTGGYEQYF. CDR3 nucleotides: TGCGCCAGCAGCTTGGGGACAGGAGGCTACGAGCAGTACTTC.

This clone was found many times. At the DNA level, this CDR3 is encoded by other sequences in the same sample as well. The V and J genes are TRBV29-1 and TRBJ2-5; D assignment may be TRBD1 or TRBD2 (6 bases each). V lost 2 bases and J 5 bases, leaving 9 bases between the germline ends. The CDR3 covers 12 residues. CDR1 is SQVTM, CDR2 ANQGSEA, per germline. The CDR3 sequence is CSVEQGRETQYF. The CDR3, as DNA: TGCAGCGTTGAACAGGGGAGGGAGACCCAGTACTTC.

In its sample, this clone was seen once. A much larger clonotype is one base distant, so this may be a read error. Other DNA sequences from this sample encode an identical CDR3 as well. The rearrangement uses TRBV30 and TRBJ1-5; no firm D call. From germline, CDR1 is GTSNPN and CDR2 SVGIG (reference sequence). The CDR3 spans 13 residues. The CDR3 loop is CAWSGSSLAPQHF. CDR3 in DNA: TGTGCCTGGAGTGGTAGCAGTTTAGCGCCCCAGCATTTC. The full variable domain, its missing parts supplied by reference TRBV30 and TRBJ1-5, is SQTIHQWPATLVQPVGSPLSLECTVEGTSNPNLYWYRQAAGRGLQLLFYSVGIGQISSEVPQNLSASRPQDRQFILSSKKLLLSDSGFYLCAWSGSSLAPQHFGDGTRLSIL.

This chain connects TRBV5-6 to TRBJ1-2; D is perhaps TRBD1 (5 bases). Germline CDR1 reads SGHDT; CDR2 reads YYEEEE. Trimming removed 1 base from V and 3 bases from J, with 16 bases in between. The CDR3 has 16 residues. The CDR3 sequence: CASSLLGQAGDYGYTF. As DNA, the CDR3 is TGTGCCAGCAGCTTGTTGGGGCAGGCCGGGGACTATGGCTACACCTTC.

The chain couples TRBV2 to TRBJ2-7, with a tentative D call TRBD1 (5 bases). This CDR3 comprises 15 residues. CDR1 is SNHLY, CDR2 FYNNEI, per germline. V was clipped by 5 bases and J by 2 bases, with 16 bases between them. The CDR3 spells CASSPVDRNPYEQYF. In DNA form, the CDR3 reads TGTGCCAGCAGTCCTGTAGACAGAAATCCCTACGAGCAGTACTTC.

The chain recombines TRBV27 with TRBJ2-2, with D perhaps TRBD1 (5 bases). This CDR3 has 16 residues. The germline gives CDR1 MNHEY, CDR2 SMNVEV (reference sequence). Trimming stripped 5 bases from V and 3 bases from J, with 16 bases between. The CDR3 sequence is CASSPFIGADTGELFF. The CDR3 DNA sequence: TGTGCCAGCAGTCCATTTATAGGGGCGGACACCGGGGAGCTGTTTTTT.

V usage is TRBV2 and J usage is TRBJ2-4; 7 bases agree with TRBD1. Germline loops: CDR1 SNHLY, CDR2 FYNNEI. This CDR3 contains 15 residues. After removal of 7 bases from V and 7 bases from J, the junction contained 13 bases not matched to a gene. The CDR3, as DNA: TGTGCCAGCACCACCCAACCCAGCAGGGGGAACATTCAGTACTTC. It yields the protein CASTTQPSRGNIQYF.

The V gene is TRBV30, the J gene TRBJ2-6; D is unresolved. Germline assignment: CDR1 GTSNPN and CDR2 SVGIG (reference sequence). This CDR3 contains 15 residues. V shed 3 bases and J shed 0 bases, with 9 bases lying between them. The CDR3 region is CAWRGQSSGANVLTF. The CDR3 DNA sequence: TGTGCCTGGAGGGGCCAAAGCTCTGGGGCCAACGTCCTGACTTTC.

V and J are TRBV18 and TRBJ1-3, with a tentative D call TRBD1 (5 bases). Germline CDR1 KGHSH, CDR2 LQKENI. The CDR3 runs to 15 residues. Trimming shortened V by 8 bases and J by 0 bases, and 14 bases separated the two germline ends. CDR3 DNA: TGTGCCAGCCGGAGGGGAACCCTCTCTGGAAACACCATATATTTT. Encoded protein: CASRRGTLSGNTIYF.

This chain uses TRBV5-6 with TRBJ2-7; D is ambiguous. CDR1 and CDR2 from the germline V gene are SGHDT and YYEEEE. V lost 3 bases and J 6 bases, leaving 13 bases between the germline ends. There are 13 residues in the CDR3. The CDR3 nucleotides read TGTGCCAGCAGCTCCGAATGGGGATCCGAGCAGTACTTC. It encodes CASSSEWGSEQYF.

The chain is built from TRBV7-2 and TRBJ2-7, with 8 bases aligning to TRBD1. The CDR3 contains 14 residues. With V trimmed by 5 bases and J by 4 bases, 7 bases remained unmatched. Germline V gives CDR1 SGHTA, CDR2 FQGNSA. The CDR3 DNA reads TGTGCCAGCAGCCCCCGGACAGGGAATTACGAGCAGTACTTC. Protein product: CASSPRTGNYEQYF. Based on the CDR3 plus reference TRBV7-2 and TRBJ2-7, the full variable domain is GAGVSQSPSNKVTEKGKDVELRCDPISGHTALYWYRQSLGQGLEFLIYFQGNSAPDKSGLPSDRFSAERTGGSVSTLTIQRTQQEDSAVYLCASSPRTGNYEQYFGPGTRLTVT.